The text below deals with one TCR beta chain. These data belong to a study of cytomegalovirus exposure and HLA in healthy donors. The CDR3 has 16 residues. CDR1 LGHNA and CDR2 YSLEER come from the germline V gene. After removal of 0 bases from V and 5 bases from J, the junction contained 6 bases not matched to a gene. The repertoire was sequenced with immunoSEQ multiplex PCR; TCRdb's copy has only in-frame clones and lacks some. The table lists 130,000 or so clones, 70% to 90% of them singletons. The source is a woman under 40 in good health and CMV-seronegative. The sequenced material came from PBMCs. The chain carries TRBV4-3 and TRBJ2-3, with 9 bases lining up with TRBD1. The chain's CDR3 is CASSQDTGQGEDTQYF. Written as DNA, the CDR3 is TGCGCCAGCAGCCAAGATACGGGACAGGGAGAAGATACGCAGTATTTT.